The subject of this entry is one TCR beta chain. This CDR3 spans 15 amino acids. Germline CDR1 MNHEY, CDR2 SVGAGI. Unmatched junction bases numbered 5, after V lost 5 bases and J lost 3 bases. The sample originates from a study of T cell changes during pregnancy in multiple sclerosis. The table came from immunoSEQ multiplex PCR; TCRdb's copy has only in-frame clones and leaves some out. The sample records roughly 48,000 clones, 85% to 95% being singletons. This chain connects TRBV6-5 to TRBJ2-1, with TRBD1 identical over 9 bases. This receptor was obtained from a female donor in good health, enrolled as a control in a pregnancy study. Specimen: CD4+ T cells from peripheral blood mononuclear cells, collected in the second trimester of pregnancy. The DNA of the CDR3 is TGTGCCAGCAGTCGTCGGACAGGGGACTACAATGAGCAGTTCTTC. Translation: CASSRRTGDYNEQFF.